This T cell receptor (beta chain) was observed in a study of PD-1 blockade in classical Hodgkin lymphoma (dated by TCRdb to the early 2020s). Describing the broader study: Nivolumab dosing was 3 mg/kg intravenously every 2 weeks, continuing until either disease progression or unacceptable toxicity. The study used TCR beta sequencing and CyTOF to define a peripheral blood immune signature of response to PD-1 blockade in classical Hodgkin lymphoma.

Sequences LNHDA (CDR1) and SQIVND (CDR2) are obtained from the germline V gene (reference sequence). The CDR3, cysteine through phenylalanine, is 12 amino acids long. Left in the record is the CDR3 DNA by itself, 36 bases read in frame from the first base. Unmatched junction bases come to 6, with V trimmed by 5 bases and J by 11 bases. The Qiagen DNeasy kit was used to extract genomic DNA both from unsorted PBMCs and from the negatively selected CD4+ and CD8+ fractions. TCR beta CDR3 regions were amplified by immunoSEQ multiplex PCR using primers annealing to V and J segments. A synthetic immune receptor repertoire was used to minimize amplification bias, and any remaining bias was removed computationally after sequencing. In the authors' own workflow: Custom Python scripts were used to quantify repertoire diversity as the Shannon entropy index. Unsorted, CD4+ and CD8+ repertoires were examined separately, except in combined analyses, for which CD4+ and CD8+ sequences were merged in silico. Clonal expansion was defined as a frequency increase of at least 2-fold after treatment compared with C1D1, and clones undetected at baseline were assigned a pseudocount of 0.5. Singleton clones were defined as clones with 0 or 1 copy at C1D1, and non-singleton clones were defined as clones with 2 or more copies. Clones expanded in unsorted samples were assigned a CD4+, CD8+ or unknown annotation through matching of protein sequences in sorted samples from the same patient. Wilcoxon tests on paired samples were used to test diversity changes from C1D1 to C4D1. TCRdb retrieved this table from immuneACCESS and kept in-frame rearrangements only. Not all clones are present; in checked studies, unresolved V genes account for under half, and no reason is known for the remainder. The V and J calls and clone size come from that table; D and trimming were worked out from the DNA. The sample data list over 80,000 clones, and around four fifths of these were observed just once. Just under 9.5% of the sample is taken by the ten largest.

Taken with the paper, the label for time point translates to: cycle 4 day 1 (C4D1), after less than 7 weeks of nivolumab. Relapse after autologous stem cell transplantation had occurred in all trial patients, and cohorts A, B and C were distinguished by prior brentuximab vedotin exposure. The trial cohort included 55 to 60 patients with relapsed/refractory classical Hodgkin lymphoma, and each patient had a best overall response of complete response, partial response or progressive disease. In the multi-cohort phase II CheckMate 205 trial, trial patients received single-agent nivolumab. An independent review committee assessed best overall response by applying the 2007 International Working Group response criteria. Trial PBMCs were obtained immediately prior to nivolumab initiation (C1D1) and on therapy at cycle 2 day 1 and cycle 4 day 1. Peripheral blood was collected in 8 mL Vacutainer Cell Preparation Tubes, from which PBMCs were isolated by centrifugation and then cryopreserved.

In this sample, this clone turned up many times. Its recognized antigen is unknown. Base qualities are not provided; no much larger clone lies one nucleotide away. Beyond this particular receptor, the publication reports: Among trial patients, those achieving complete response had baseline diversity similar to that of newly diagnosed patients, while diversity was significantly lower in partial responders and progressors. Lower diversity was seen in patients whose nivolumab began less than 1 year after ASCT, and these patients were left out of later analyses so that immune reconstitution would not confound the results. Baseline TCR diversity was reported to be lower in newly diagnosed patients than in healthy donors, and even lower in relapsed/refractory patients. The study was limited to a single clinical trial cohort, and causes of repertoire differences, possibly disease activity or prior therapy, remained undefined. By C4D1, a significant rise was seen in CD4+ TCR diversity but not in CD8+ TCR diversity (p=0.0027 vs p=0.16), and the rise was most apparent among complete responders (p=0.02).

The material was peripheral blood mononuclear cells (PBMCs), obtained before the fourth cycle of nivolumab. The rearrangement combines TRBV19 with TRBJ1-5, with 7 bases matching TRBD1. The sequence was collected from a human donor with classical Hodgkin lymphoma. The DNA reads as follows: TGTGCCAGTAGTTTCCGGACAGGAGCCCAGCATTTT. This codes for CASSFRTGAQHF.